These 21 T cell receptor beta chains share one sample of origin, sequenced in a study of shared clonotypes between healthy human individuals. Here immunoSEQ multiplex PCR was the method, and the copy in TCRdb shows in-frame clones only, minus some. Among about 2.3 million clones listed, approximately 90% were seen once. Sequencing was performed on naive CD4+ T cells from PBMCs. Subset of the sample: CD45RA+ positively selected. Receptors were obtained from a man aged 18 to 35 in good health. Some clones in this sample may be carry-over from other donors' samples.

The J gene is TRBJ1-2, the V gene TRBV18; TRBD1 matches 9 bases. With V trimmed by 3 bases and J by 0 bases, 8 bases remained unmatched. Germline V gene lookup returns CDR1 KGHSH and CDR2 LQKENI. This CDR3 is built from 17 residues. In DNA form, the CDR3 reads TGTGCCAGCTCACCGATGACAGGGGGAACAGCTAACTATGGCTACACCTTC. Translating gives CASSPMTGGTANYGYTF.

Regarding this clone: The sample holds other DNA sequences that translate to the same CDR3. This sequence joins TRBV4-2 and TRBJ2-3; D unclear. The germline CDR1 and CDR2 sequences are LGHNA and YNFKEQ. CDR3 length equals 13 residues. V dropped 0 bases and J dropped 3 bases, with 4 bases sitting between them. CDR3 loop: CASSQDLTDTQYF. The CDR3, as DNA: TGTGCCAGCAGCCAAGATTTGACAGATACGCAGTATTTT.

The chain couples TRBV29-1 to TRBJ2-7; a weak D match, TRBD2 (6 bases). Between the trimmed V and J ends, which lost 1 base and 4 bases, there was a span of 11 bases. The germline CDR1 and CDR2 sequences are SQVTM and ANQGSEA. This CDR3 comprises 13 residues. This chain's CDR3 is CSVEGRGGYEQYF. DNA of the CDR3: TGCAGCGTTGAAGGCCGTGGGGGGTACGAGCAGTACTTC.

This clone was seen only once. The genes are TRBV5-1 and TRBJ1-4, with TRBD1 identical over 12 bases. V lost 3 bases to trimming and J lost 14 bases; unmatched junction nucleotides: 8. The germline gives CDR1 SGHRS, CDR2 YFSETQ. This CDR3 has 14 amino acids. The CDR3: CASSSGTGGPSLFF. The CDR3 DNA follows: TGCGCCAGCAGCTCCGGGACAGGGGGCCCTAGCCTGTTTTTT. Together with reference TRBV5-1 and TRBJ1-4, the CDR3 gives the full variable domain: KAGVTQTPRYLIKTRGQQVTLSCSPISGHRSVSWYQQTPGQGLQFLFEYFSETQRNKGNFPGRFSGRQFSNSRSEMNVSTLELGDSALYLCASSSGTGGPSLFFGSGTQLSVL.

The chain recombines TRBV5-1 with TRBJ2-5; TRBD1 matches at 9 bases. Per germline, CDR1 SGHRS and CDR2 YFSETQ. CDR3 length: 18 amino acids. Trimming removed 4 bases from V and 1 base from J; junction bases left unmatched: 14. The CDR3, as DNA: TGCGCCAGCAGCAGTCCCGGGACAGGGTTAAAACGCCAAGAGACCCAGTACTTC. This codes for CASSSPGTGLKRQETQYF.

V is TRBV19 and J is TRBJ2-6; 7 nucleotides line up with TRBD1. V shed 5 bases and J 2 bases; nucleotides not matched to a gene: 6. Germline CDR1 and CDR2: LNHDA and SQIVND (reference sequence). CDR3 size: 16 residues. CDR3 in amino acids: CASSVGTEPGANVLTF. CDR3 DNA: TGTGCCAGTAGTGTAGGGACAGAGCCTGGGGCCAACGTCCTGACTTTC.

As DNA, the CDR3 is TGTGCCAGCAGTTTTCCTAGCAGGGGGGCCTACGAGCAGTACTTC. Protein sequence: CASSFPSRGAYEQYF. V gene TRBV28 combines with J gene TRBJ2-7; D might be TRBD1 (7 bases). CDR1 MDHEN and CDR2 SYDVKM come from the germline V gene. The CDR3 is 15 amino acids. Trimming pared 3 bases from V and 2 bases from J, leaving 14 bases between. Filled out from reference TRBV28 and TRBJ2-7, the complete variable domain reads DVKVTQSSRYLVKRTGEKVFLECVQDMDHENMFWYRQDPGLGLRLIYFSYDVKMKEKGDIPEGYSVSREKKERFSLILESASTNQTSMYLCASSFPSRGAYEQYFGPGTRLTVT.

Regarding this clone: Within the sample, other DNA sequences also encode this same CDR3. The CDR3 coding sequence is TGTGCCAGCAGTTCGCCAGATACGCAGTATTTT. It codes for CASSSPDTQYF. The V gene is TRBV28, the J gene TRBJ2-3, with unresolved D. CDR1 MDHEN and CDR2 SYDVKM come from the germline V gene. The CDR3 is made up of 11 amino acids. V dropped 4 bases and J dropped 4 bases, with 3 bases sitting between them.

This clone was recorded only once. The genes are TRBV7-9 and TRBJ2-3, with TRBD2 as a possible D gene (6 bases). The CDR3 runs to 15 residues. V was shortened by 6 bases and J by 4 bases, with 17 bases between the two germline ends. From germline, CDR1 is SEHNR and CDR2 FQNEAQ (reference sequence). In DNA, the CDR3 is TGTGCCAGCAGTTTACTTTACTCTAGCGCAGATACGCAGTATTTT. Translated, it gives CASSLLYSSADTQYF.

The chain has TRBV5-8 and TRBJ2-2; 7 bases are shared with TRBD2. Per germline, CDR1 SGHTS and CDR2 YDEGEE. With 0 bases clipped from V and 0 bases from J, the junction kept 5 bases outside the gene matches. The CDR3 consists of 17 residues. The CDR3 here is CASSLAGLAANTGELFF. Here the CDR3 DNA reads TGTGCCAGCAGCTTGGCGGGGCTAGCGGCGAACACCGGGGAGCTGTTTTTT.

The rearrangement links TRBV5-1 to TRBJ2-3; D is possibly TRBD1 or TRBD2 (5 bases each). This CDR3 has 14 amino acids. V dropped 4 bases and J dropped 4 bases, with 13 bases sitting between them. Germline CDR1 is SGHRS and CDR2 is YFSETQ. The CDR3 sequence is CASSPQGAADTQYF. In DNA, the CDR3 is TGCGCCAGCAGCCCCCAGGGAGCGGCAGATACGCAGTATTTT. Full variable domain (remainder filled in from reference TRBV5-1 and TRBJ2-3): KAGVTQTPRYLIKTRGQQVTLSCSPISGHRSVSWYQQTPGQGLQFLFEYFSETQRNKGNFPGRFSGRQFSNSRSEMNVSTLELGDSALYLCASSPQGAADTQYFGPGTRLTVL.

V usage is TRBV19 and J usage is TRBJ1-2, with 11 bases aligning to TRBD1. CDR1 LNHDA and CDR2 SQIVND come from the germline V gene (reference sequence). CDR3 length: 15 residues. Trimming at V came to 3 bases and at J to 4 bases, leaving 4 bases not matched to a gene. In DNA, the CDR3 is TGTGCCAGTAGTATCGGGACAGGGGGTACCTATGGCTACACCTTC. This gives the protein CASSIGTGGTYGYTF.

This clone was recorded a few times. The chain carries TRBV19 and TRBJ1-1; D is unclear. CDR3 size: 13 residues. Trimming shortened V by 4 bases and J by 6 bases, and 12 bases separated the two germline ends. Per germline, CDR1 LNHDA and CDR2 SQIVND (reference sequence). The CDR3 DNA is TGTGCCAGTAGTAAAGGAACACGTGCTGAAGCTTTCTTT. Protein sequence: CASSKGTRAEAFF.

A word on this clone: This sample includes further DNA sequences coding for the same CDR3. The chain uses TRBV29-1 and TRBJ2-1; TRBD1 matches at 9 bases. V trimming: 4 bases; J trimming: 4 bases; junction bases outside the gene matches: 5. The germline V gene encodes CDR1 SQVTM and CDR2 ANQGSEA. This CDR3 comprises 14 residues. CDR3 coding DNA: TGCAGCGTTGTTCCGGGACAGGGATACAATGAGCAGTTCTTC. Its translation is CSVVPGQGYNEQFF.

The gene calls are TRBV4-1 and TRBJ2-3, with TRBD2 matching 12 bases. This CDR3 comprises 18 residues. V was clipped by 1 base and J by 3 bases; unmatched bases: 8. The V gene's germline CDR1 is MGHRA and CDR2 YSYEKL. CDR3 nucleotide sequence: TGCGCCAGCAGCCAAGGCCTCCTAGCGGGAGGGCCGACAGATACGCAGTATTTT. It yields the protein CASSQGLLAGGPTDTQYF.

This clone has a handful of counts. The rearrangement joins TRBV5-1 to TRBJ1-1; D is possibly TRBD1 (5 bases). CDR3 size: 13 residues. CDR1 and CDR2 from the germline V gene are SGHRS and YFSETQ. Trimming stripped 4 bases from V and 5 bases from J, with 12 bases between. CDR3: CASSQGERTEAFF. The CDR3 DNA is TGCGCCAGCAGCCAGGGTGAGAGGACTGAAGCTTTCTTT.

The J gene is TRBJ1-2, the V gene TRBV5-6, with 11 bases lining up with TRBD1. Per germline, CDR1 SGHDT and CDR2 YYEEEE. V shed 4 bases and J 3 bases; nucleotides not matched to a gene: 8. CDR3 length equals 16 residues. CDR3: CASSGGTGGRYYGYTF. For the CDR3, the DNA is TGTGCCAGCAGCGGAGGGACAGGGGGACGGTACTATGGCTACACCTTC.

Concerning this clone: Other DNA sequences in the sample encode the same CDR3. The rearrangement links TRBV28 to TRBJ2-7, with D tentatively TRBD1 (5 bases). V lost 1 base and J lost 6, with 7 bases in between. From germline, CDR1 is MDHEN and CDR2 SYDVKM. The CDR3 is made up of 12 amino acids. Here the CDR3 reads CASSLSGSEQYF. CDR3 bases: TGTGCCAGCAGTTTATCAGGGTCCGAGCAGTACTTC.

V and J are TRBV21-1 and TRBJ1-1; the table names TRBD1, a call not compared with the DNA. TRBV21-1 is assigned pseudogene status. This CDR3 has 15 amino acids. The DNA of the CDR3 is TGTGCCAGCAGCAAATTTCAGGTCCGGAACACTGAAGCTTTCTTT. Its translation is CASSKFQVRNTEAFF.

The chain uses TRBV18 and TRBJ2-7; 9 bases are shared with TRBD2. The V gene's germline CDR1 is KGHSH and CDR2 LQKENI. J gave up 5 bases and V 3 bases, and 8 bases lay outside the gene matches. CDR3 size: 15 residues. CDR3 nucleotides: TGTGCCAGCTCACCCTCCATAGCGGGAGACCACGAGCAGTACTTC. It translates to CASSPSIAGDHEQYF.

This chain links TRBV6-1 with TRBJ2-7; D perhaps matches TRBD1 (6 bases). Germline loops: CDR1 MNHNS, CDR2 SASEGT. Trimming pared 3 bases from V and 3 bases from J, leaving 12 bases between. This CDR3 contains 14 residues. The CDR3 DNA follows: TGTGCCAGCAGTGATGACAGGCGGCTCTACGAGCAGTACTTC. Translation gives CASSDDRRLYEQYF.